These T cell receptor beta chains were read from a single sample in a study of cytomegalovirus exposure and HLA in healthy donors. Sequenced by immunoSEQ multiplex PCR; TCRdb stores in-frame clones only, minus some. The sample holds some 150,000 clones, around four fifths seen once. The sample comprised PBMCs. All receptors derive from a woman aged 45-60 years in good health and CMV-seronegative. The CDR3 runs from the conserved cysteine through the conserved F or W. D genes are given only for firm matches. Rows may omit the clone size; those that give it use once, few, many or a size class.

D	V	size	length	J	DNA	CDR3
TRBD1	TRBV4-3	-	15	TRBJ1-3	TGCGCCAGCAGCCAGGACCAGGGGGCTGGAAACACCATATATTTT	CASSQDQGAGNTIYF
-	TRBV28	-	13	TRBJ1-2	TGTGCCAGCAGTTTCGGAGGGCTCTATGGCTACACCTTC	CASSFGGLYGYTF
TRBD2	TRBV4-1	-	15	TRBJ2-7	TGCGCCAGCAGCCAAGAGAGGACTAGCGGAGGCGAGCAGTACTTC	CASSQERTSGGEQYF
TRBD1	TRBV7-2	-	14	TRBJ1-5	TGTGCCAGCAGCTTGGACAGGGGGTATCAGCCCCAGCATTTT	CASSLDRGYQPQHF
TRBD1	TRBV5-6	-	16	TRBJ1-2	TGTGCCAGCAGCTTGTTCCGGGACAGGGACACTTATGGCTACACCTTC	CASSLFRDRDTYGYTF
-	TRBV15	-	15	TRBJ1-5	TGTGCCACCAGCAGAGATCAGCGGAGCAATCAGCCCCAGCATTTT	CATSRDQRSNQPQHF
-	TRBV7-2	once	11	TRBJ1-5	TGTGCCAGCAGCAGCGGATGGCCCCAGCATTTT	CASSSGWPQHF
TRBD2	TRBV11-2	few	16	TRBJ2-1	TGTGCCAGCAGCCCCCGGCTAGCGGGGATATACAATGAGCAGTTCTTC	CASSPRLAGIYNEQFF
-	TRBV28	-	15	TRBJ1-5	TGTGCCAGCAGCCCCGTACAGGGAGTCAATCAGCCCCAGCATTTT	CASSPVQGVNQPQHF
-	TRBV28	-	15	TRBJ1-5	TGTGCCAGCAGTGTCCTTGGGGAGACCAATCAGCCCCAGCATTTT	CASSVLGETNQPQHF
-	TRBV11-2	-	14	TRBJ1-1	TGTGCCAGCAGCTTAGTTATCGGGAACACTGAAGCTTTCTTT	CASSLVIGNTEAFF
-	TRBV6-1	-	14	TRBJ1-4	TGTGCCAGCAGTGAAGCTGGGGGGTATGAAAAACTGTTTTTT	CASSEAGGYEKLFF
-	TRBV5-1	-	14	TRBJ2-7	TGCGCCAGCAGTCAAAAAGCCTATTCCTACGAGCAGTACTTC	CASSQKAYSYEQYF
-	TRBV7-9	few	18	TRBJ2-6	TGTGCCAGCAGCTTATGGGGGACTGAGAGCTCTGGGGCCAACGTCCTGACTTTC	CASSLWGTESSGANVLTF
TRBD2	TRBV28	-	18	TRBJ2-2	TGTGCCAGCAGTCCGCATCCCGGGACTAGCGGGGGCACCGGGGAGCTGTTTTTT	CASSPHPGTSGGTGELFF
-	TRBV7-8	once	13	TRBJ1-5	TGTGCCAGCAGCCCCGAGCAGGGGCAGCCCCAGCATTTT	CASSPEQGQPQHF
TRBD2	TRBV6-4	few	17	TRBJ2-2	TGTGCCAGCAGTGTCCATCCCGGGGGGGCCGGCACCGGGGAGCTGTTTTTT	CASSVHPGGAGTGELFF
TRBD1	TRBV29-1	once	13	TRBJ1-1	TGCAGCGGGACTTCACAGGGGGACACTGAAGCTTTCTTT	CSGTSQGDTEAFF
TRBD1	TRBV5-1	-	16	TRBJ2-2	TGCGCCAGCAGCTCGGGCGACAGGGCCATTACCGGGGAGCTGTTTTTT	CASSSGDRAITGELFF
TRBD2	TRBV4-2	-	12	TRBJ2-3	TGTGCCAGCACAGCGGGGGGGCCAGTGGAGTATTTT	CASTAGGPVEYF
TRBD1	TRBV11-2	-	18	TRBJ2-2	TGTGCCAGCAGTCCGAGACCCCCGGGACAGGGGTCCACCGGGGAGCTGTTTTTT	CASSPRPPGQGSTGELFF
TRBD1	TRBV4-1	-	15	TRBJ1-5	TGCGCCAGCAGCCCCCCGGACAGGGGTCATCAGCCCCAGCATTTT	CASSPPDRGHQPQHF
-	TRBV27	-	13	TRBJ1-2	TGTGCCAGCAGTTCCGACAGGAGCTGGGGCTACACCTTC	CASSSDRSWGYTF
-	TRBV6-5	once	15	TRBJ2-7	TGTGCCAGCAGTTACCGGGGGACCGACTTCTACGAGCAGTACTTC	CASSYRGTDFYEQYF
TRBD1	TRBV27	once	14	TRBJ2-5	TGTGCCAGCAGTCCGGGACAGGGATCGGAGACCCAGTACTTC	CASSPGQGSETQYF
-	TRBV5-1	-	16	TRBJ2-3	TGCGCCAGCAGCTTGGCCGGGGGGAGGCAGGGGGATACGCAGTATTTT	CASSLAGGRQGDTQYF
-	TRBV7-4	-	20	TRBJ2-1	TGTGCCAGCAGCTTAAGTTGGTTAGGGACAGTGAGGAGGGTCTACAATGAGCAGTTCTTC	CASSLSWLGTVRRVYNEQFF
-	TRBV28	-	13	TRBJ1-1	TGTGCCACCGGACAGCACATGAACACTGAAGCTTTCTTT	CATGQHMNTEAFF
TRBD1	TRBV7-6	-	15	TRBJ1-4	TGTGCCAGCAGCTGGGACAGGGATAAAAATGAAAAACTGTTTTTT	CASSWDRDKNEKLFF
-	TRBV30	-	13	TRBJ1-4	TGTGCCTGGAGGGGGGGGCCGGTCGAAAAACTGTTTTTT	CAWRGGPVEKLFF
-	TRBV2	-	13	TRBJ1-3	TGTGCCAGCAGGGCCGGGACAGGAAACACCATATATTTT	CASRAGTGNTIYF
-	TRBV28	-	13	TRBJ2-7	TGTGCCAGCAGTCCAAATACTCCCTACGAGCAGTACTTC	CASSPNTPYEQYF
TRBD1	TRBV18	-	12	TRBJ1-2	TGTGCCAGCTCACCAACAGGGGATGGCTACACCTTC	CASSPTGDGYTF
-	TRBV14	-	14	TRBJ2-7	TGTGCCAGCAGCCGTCGTCAGGGTTCCTACGAGCAGTACTTC	CASSRRQGSYEQYF
-	TRBV29-1	-	14	TRBJ2-7	TGCAGCGTTGAAGAGGGGGGACAGACGTACGAGCAGTACTTC	CSVEEGGQTYEQYF
-	TRBV27	-	16	TRBJ2-5	TGTGCCAGCAGTTCCTCCGGGTACCTCGAGACAGAGACCCAGTACTTC	CASSSSGYLETETQYF
TRBD2	TRBV9	-	17	TRBJ2-1	TGTGCCAGCAGCGTAGGAGCTAGCGGGAGTACTTACAATGAGCAGTTCTTC	CASSVGASGSTYNEQFF